This T cell receptor (beta chain) emerged from a study of response to subunit inactivated influenza vaccine. Findings of the study overall: The authors put forward the suggestion that each seasonal influenza vaccination may bring in only a limited number of new T cells.

This clonotype has just a few counts. The antigen remains undetermined. This CDR3 has 14 amino acids. Germline loops: CDR1 SEHNR, CDR2 FQNEAQ (reference sequence). V was cut by 6 bases and J by 5 bases, with 13 bases left in between. TCRdb re-called the RT-PCR reads through MiXCR, storing one row per CDR3 protein. The data show 500,000 to 550,000 distinct CDR3 sequences, less than 7.5% seen once. The chain links TRBV7-9 to TRBJ1-4; D might be TRBD1 (6 bases). Source: PBMCs from blood, taken around 2 years after vaccination. The receptor comes from a man between 45 and 75 years old who received an inactivated influenza vaccine. The CDR3 DNA follows: TGTGCCAGCAGGACTGGACAGAGCAATGAAAAACTGTTTTTT. Translation gives CASRTGQSNEKLFF. Drawing the rest from reference TRBV7-9 and TRBJ1-4, the complete variable domain is DTGVSQNPRHKITKRGQNVTFRCDPISEHNRLYWYRQTLGQGPEFLTYFQNEAQLEKSRLLSDRFSAERPKGSFSTLEIQRTEQGDSAMYLCASRTGQSNEKLFFGSGTQLSVL.